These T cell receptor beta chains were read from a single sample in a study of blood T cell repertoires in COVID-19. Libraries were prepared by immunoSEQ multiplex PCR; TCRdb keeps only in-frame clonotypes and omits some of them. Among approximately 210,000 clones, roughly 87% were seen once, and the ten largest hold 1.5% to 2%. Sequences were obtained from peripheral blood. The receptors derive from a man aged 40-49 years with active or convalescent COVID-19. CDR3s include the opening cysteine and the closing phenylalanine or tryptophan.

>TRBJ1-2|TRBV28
CASRIDRDYGYTF
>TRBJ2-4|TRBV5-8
CASSPLGLGLNIQYF
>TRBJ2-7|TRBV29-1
CSAVHREQYF
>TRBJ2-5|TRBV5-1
CASSRGQGVMETQYF
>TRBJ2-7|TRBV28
CASTNGGQVGEQYF
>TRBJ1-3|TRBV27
CASSLSGGFSSGNTIYF
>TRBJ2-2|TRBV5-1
CASSPTSGGSGTGELFF
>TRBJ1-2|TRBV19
CATTPDRGHFYGYTF
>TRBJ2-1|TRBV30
CAWSERDEQFF
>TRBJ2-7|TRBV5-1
CASSLGLGRDYLEQYF
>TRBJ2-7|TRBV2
CASRENRGPYEQYF
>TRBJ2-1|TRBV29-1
CSVEGGGGYNEQFF
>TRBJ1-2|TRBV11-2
CASSLQPQGGYGYTF
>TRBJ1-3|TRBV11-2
CASSLEGVTGNTIYF
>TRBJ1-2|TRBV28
CASSLYSGFYGYTF
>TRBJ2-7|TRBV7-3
CASSLTGRSGEQYF
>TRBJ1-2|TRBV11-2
CASSPTLGQGVHYGYTF
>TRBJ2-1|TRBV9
CASSVASQTYNEQFF
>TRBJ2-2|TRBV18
CASSLQGTGELFF
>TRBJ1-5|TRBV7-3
CASSSGTYGQPQHF
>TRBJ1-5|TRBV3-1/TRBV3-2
CASSQGGQDNQPQHF
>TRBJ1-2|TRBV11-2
CASGTVRDYGYTF
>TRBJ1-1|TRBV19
CASSMWGGTNTEAFF
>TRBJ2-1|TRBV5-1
CASSLVDNEQFF
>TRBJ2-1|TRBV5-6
CASSLGLSQGFNEQFF
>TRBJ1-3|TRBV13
CASGKEVWGNTIYF
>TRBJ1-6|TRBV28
CASSLSAGRSYNSPLHF
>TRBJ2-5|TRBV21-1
CASSKVPGQGQETQYF
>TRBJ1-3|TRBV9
CASNLLAGTIYF
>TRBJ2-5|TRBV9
CASSVTGAPQETQYF
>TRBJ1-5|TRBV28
CAGRKTGVEQPQHF
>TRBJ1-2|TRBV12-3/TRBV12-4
CASSLIDRSYTF
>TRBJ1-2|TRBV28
CASSLFRGSGGYTF
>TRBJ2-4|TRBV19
CASSNALKNGNIQYF
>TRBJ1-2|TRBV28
CASRDPGGGGYTF